This T cell receptor (beta chain) originates from a study of cytotoxic CD8 clonotypes in ibrutinib-treated CLL (dated by TCRdb to the early 2020s). For the wider study: The cohort was composed of about a dozen relapsed/refractory and about 15 treatment-naive patients; IGHV unmutated status was identified in about 17 patients. Cryopreserved peripheral blood mononuclear cells were collected before treatment, at response, and at either disease progression or sustained remission. Every sample from remission and from progressive disease was obtained while the patients were still on ibrutinib. Longitudinal samples were available for about 30% of the roughly 86 trial participants. Response samples were taken after a median of roughly 12 months on treatment, ranging from roughly 6 to 36 months. On average, each sample had roughly 230,000 productive templates and more than 75,000 productive rearrangements. Partial responses were observed in about 25 patients and complete responses in 2; after a median follow-up of 68 months, remission was maintained in 14 patients and progression was observed in approximately twelve. Study-wide conclusions, independent of this receptor: Clonality increased at ibrutinib response, stayed stable in sustained remission, and fell back toward baseline at progression. Sampling times were not matched between patients in sustained remission and patients whose disease was progressing, and lymph node repertoires were not examined. Baseline clonality exceeded that of age-matched healthy donors and correlated strongly with circulating CD8+ T-cell counts. Public clonotypes were rare and either shrank or stayed stable during treatment, and the rise in clonality at ibrutinib response reflected expansion of private clonotypes.

The sample's time point label, in plain terms: roughly 23 months on ibrutinib. For TCR beta library preparation, approximately 2 micrograms of genomic DNA were isolated from cryopreserved PBMCs. High-throughput TCR beta sequencing was performed on longitudinal blood samples from CLL patients receiving ibrutinib monotherapy. The patients were enrolled in a single-center, open-label phase 2 trial of ibrutinib monotherapy. As for this clone: It lacks a known antigen. The record has no base qualities; no much larger clone is one base away.

V drops 2 bases and J drops 6 bases, leaving 12 bases in between. From cysteine to phenylalanine, the CDR3 is 14 amino acids long. The CDR3 DNA has 42 bases and is translated from base 1. The germline V gene specifies SGHAT as CDR1 and FQNNGV as CDR2. On a MiSeq, deep resolution sequencing aimed for a depth between 1 in 1 million and 1 in 200,000 T cells, with each clonotype covered roughly 10x on average. TCR beta libraries were generated with the immunoSEQ hsTCRB Kit. The study's processing was this. Data were analyzed with ImmunoSEQ Data Assistant and ImmunoSEQ Analyzer, with V, D and J genes assigned per IMGT definitions. Clonality, with values ranging from 0 to 1, was calculated as one minus the normalized Shannon entropy of productive rearrangement frequencies. Public clonotype analysis was restricted to overrepresented clonotypes comprising at least 0.05% of each patient's repertoire. Repertoires from approximately 13 age-matched healthy donors in immuneACCESS were used as clonality controls. TCRdb carries this immuneACCESS record with in-frame sequences only. Its versions omit some clonotypes, under half of them owing to an unresolved V gene in the studies checked, with the rest unexplained. The DNA was the basis for D and trimming; V, J and clone size are from that table. In this sample the table shows tens of thousands of clones, over 80% of which occur a single time. The top ten hold 35% to 45% of the sample.

In this chain, TRBV11-2 is recombined with TRBJ2-3; possibly the D gene is TRBD1, per 5 matching bases. This receptor was obtained from a human donor with chronic lymphocytic leukemia. The material sequenced was PBMCs, taken after 24 months of ibrutinib treatment. DNA sequence: TGTGCCAGCAGCTTAATCCTAGGGGCGGATACGCAGTATTTT. This is translated as CASSLILGADTQYF.